This T cell receptor (beta chain) was profiled in a study of T cell responses to AZD1222 COVID-19 vaccine. Overall study context: Some second doses came at about 4 weeks and others at about 12 weeks; these were pooled.

Findings and limits, study-wide: Receipt of two AZD1222 doses was followed by a rise in Spike-specific TCR breadth and depth. Just a handful of AZD1222 recipients tested seropositive at baseline.

The repertoire was sequenced with immunoSEQ multiplex PCR; TCRdb's copy has only in-frame clones and lacks some. The table includes over 150,000 clones, around 91% detected once. The CDR3 has 13 residues. Trimming pared 10 bases from V and 4 bases from J, leaving 15 bases between. Germline CDR1 and CDR2: ENHRY and SYGVKD. About this clone itself: Its antigen is as yet unknown.

The receptor's source is an adult in good health. The rearrangement joins TRBV10-3 to TRBJ2-3; TRBD2 might be the D (5 bases). This specimen consisted of peripheral blood, obtained on day 0 of AZD1222 vaccination. The DNA of the CDR3 is TGTGCCACCACCGTGCGGGTTCCAGATACGCAGTATTTT. This gives the protein CATTVRVPDTQYF.